These T cell receptor beta chains were read from a single sample in a study of shared clonotypes between healthy human individuals. TCRdb's table, derived via immunoSEQ multiplex PCR, lists solely in-frame clones and lacks some. The sample gives about 2.3 million clones, less than 95% of which show up once; approximately 0.41% is in the top ten. Sequenced: naive CD4+ T cells from PBMCs. Every receptor here comes from a man younger than 35 in good health. Some clones in this sample may be carry-over from other donors' samples. CDR3s include the opening cysteine and the closing phenylalanine or tryptophan. The order of the fields is J gene, V gene, CDR3 protein.

j_gene: TRBJ2-7; v_gene: TRBV6-4; CDR3aa: CATGSQAGLTPTYEQYF
j_gene: TRBJ2-1; v_gene: TRBV9; CDR3aa: CASSTRVDEQFF
j_gene: TRBJ2-7; v_gene: TRBV9; CDR3aa: CASSVAPGISGYEQYF
j_gene: TRBJ2-1; v_gene: TRBV28; CDR3aa: CASRYRGPEQFF
j_gene: TRBJ2-3; v_gene: TRBV2; CDR3aa: CASSESGGSTDTQYF
j_gene: TRBJ2-6; v_gene: TRBV27; CDR3aa: CASSLNRANVLTF
j_gene: TRBJ1-1; v_gene: TRBV5-1; CDR3aa: CASSLLQGVNTEAFF
j_gene: TRBJ2-7; v_gene: TRBV4-3; CDR3aa: CASSQELTGDSTYEQYF
j_gene: TRBJ1-1; v_gene: TRBV14; CDR3aa: CASSPSLFDTEAFF
j_gene: TRBJ2-1; v_gene: TRBV5-6; CDR3aa: CASSYFYTQGRQFF
j_gene: TRBJ1-2; v_gene: TRBV18; CDR3aa: CASSPERRANYGYTF
j_gene: TRBJ2-5; v_gene: TRBV29-1; CDR3aa: CSVSGTSQETQYF
j_gene: TRBJ2-1; v_gene: TRBV30; CDR3aa: CAWRSIRGRGNEQFF
j_gene: TRBJ2-7; v_gene: TRBV7-2; CDR3aa: CASSPATGGYEQYF
j_gene: TRBJ1-4; v_gene: TRBV6-6; CDR3aa: CASRSRQGALEKLFF
j_gene: TRBJ2-5; v_gene: TRBV30; CDR3aa: CAWTSSSRFDF
j_gene: TRBJ1-1; v_gene: TRBV9; CDR3aa: CASSRDTNTEAFF
j_gene: TRBJ1-1; v_gene: TRBV2; CDR3aa: CASSVAGSDTEAFF
j_gene: TRBJ2-6; v_gene: TRBV5-4; CDR3aa: CASSLIDSGANVLTF
j_gene: TRBJ1-2; v_gene: TRBV28; CDR3aa: CASSPNRENYGYTF
j_gene: TRBJ1-2; v_gene: TRBV25-1; CDR3aa: CASSESFRIRGDYGYTF
j_gene: TRBJ2-3; v_gene: TRBV29-1; CDR3aa: CSVRRILTDTQYF
j_gene: TRBJ2-3; v_gene: TRBV7-6; CDR3aa: CASSLGVDRSTDTQYF
j_gene: TRBJ2-1; v_gene: TRBV11-3; CDR3aa: CASSPGTSGGEQFF
j_gene: TRBJ2-1; v_gene: TRBV7-2; CDR3aa: CASRQGLAGHYNEQFF
j_gene: TRBJ2-1; v_gene: TRBV5-4; CDR3aa: CASSLASYNEQFF
j_gene: TRBJ2-5; v_gene: TRBV12-5; CDR3aa: CASGRRGWETQYF
j_gene: TRBJ2-3; v_gene: TRBV7-3; CDR3aa: CASSPPDTDTQYF
j_gene: TRBJ2-5; v_gene: TRBV10-3; CDR3aa: CAISESSAGARETQYF
j_gene: TRBJ1-3; v_gene: TRBV7-3; CDR3aa: CASSLLGRTAGNTIYF
j_gene: TRBJ1-1; v_gene: TRBV5-1; CDR3aa: CASSRGDAGDTEAFF
j_gene: TRBJ2-4; v_gene: TRBV4-1; CDR3aa: CASSQEWRLAKNIQYF
j_gene: TRBJ2-5; v_gene: TRBV12-5; CDR3aa: CASGSQETQYF
j_gene: TRBJ1-2; v_gene: TRBV7-8; CDR3aa: CATGTTYGYTF
j_gene: TRBJ2-3; v_gene: TRBV7-9; CDR3aa: CASSLRTRGTSTDTQYF
j_gene: TRBJ1-1; v_gene: TRBV20-1; CDR3aa: CSVQQNTEAFF
j_gene: TRBJ1-5; v_gene: TRBV19; CDR3aa: CASGGRSSYSNQPQHF
j_gene: TRBJ2-5; v_gene: TRBV18; CDR3aa: CASSRITAPGLAGDGETQYF
j_gene: TRBJ2-3; v_gene: TRBV4-3; CDR3aa: CASSQDFFDSTDTQYF
j_gene: TRBJ1-1; v_gene: TRBV7-2; CDR3aa: CASSARQGAWTEAFF
j_gene: TRBJ2-2; v_gene: TRBV11-3; CDR3aa: CASSFLGGGNTGELFF
j_gene: TRBJ2-1; v_gene: TRBV27; CDR3aa: CASSVTQYNEQFF
j_gene: TRBJ2-1; v_gene: TRBV27; CDR3aa: CASSSLGSDNEQFF
j_gene: TRBJ2-7; v_gene: TRBV4-1; CDR3aa: CASSQWDRGYEQYF
j_gene: TRBJ1-3; v_gene: TRBV18; CDR3aa: CASSGDTSGNTIYF
j_gene: TRBJ2-1; v_gene: TRBV2; CDR3aa: CASSEYPSSYNEQFF
j_gene: TRBJ2-7; v_gene: TRBV29-1; CDR3aa: CSVTPTGGSYEQYF
j_gene: TRBJ2-7; v_gene: TRBV5-1; CDR3aa: CASSLGQGGGQYF